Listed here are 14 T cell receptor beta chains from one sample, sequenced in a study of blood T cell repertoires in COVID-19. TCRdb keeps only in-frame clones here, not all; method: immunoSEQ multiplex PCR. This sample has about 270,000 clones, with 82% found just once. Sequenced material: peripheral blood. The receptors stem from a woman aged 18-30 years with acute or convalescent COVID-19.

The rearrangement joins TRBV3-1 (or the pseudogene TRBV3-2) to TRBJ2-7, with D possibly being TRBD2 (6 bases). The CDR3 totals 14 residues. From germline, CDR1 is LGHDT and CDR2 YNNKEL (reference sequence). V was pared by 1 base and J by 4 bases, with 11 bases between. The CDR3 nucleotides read TGTGCCAGCAGCCAAGCCGGGAGAGGGTACGAGCAGTACTTC. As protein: CASSQAGRGYEQYF.

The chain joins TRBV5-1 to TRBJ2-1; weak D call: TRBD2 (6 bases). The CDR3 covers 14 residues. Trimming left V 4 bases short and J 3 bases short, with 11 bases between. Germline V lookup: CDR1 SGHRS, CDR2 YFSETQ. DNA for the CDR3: TGCGCCAGCAGCCCTCGGGACTTCTACAATGAGCAGTTCTTC. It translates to CASSPRDFYNEQFF.

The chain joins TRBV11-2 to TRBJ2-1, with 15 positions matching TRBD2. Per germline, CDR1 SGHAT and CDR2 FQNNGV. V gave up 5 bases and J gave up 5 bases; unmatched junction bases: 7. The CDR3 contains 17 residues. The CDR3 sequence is CASSGWTSGRANNEQFF. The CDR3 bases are TGTGCCAGCAGCGGGTGGACTAGCGGGAGGGCCAACAATGAGCAGTTCTTC.

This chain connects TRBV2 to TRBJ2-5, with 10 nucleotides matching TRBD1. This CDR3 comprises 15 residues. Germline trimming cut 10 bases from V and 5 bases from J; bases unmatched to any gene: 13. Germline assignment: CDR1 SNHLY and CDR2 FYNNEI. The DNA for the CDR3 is TGTGCCACCGCCACGGGACAGGGGATAAAGGAGACCCAGTACTTC. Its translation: CATATGQGIKETQYF.

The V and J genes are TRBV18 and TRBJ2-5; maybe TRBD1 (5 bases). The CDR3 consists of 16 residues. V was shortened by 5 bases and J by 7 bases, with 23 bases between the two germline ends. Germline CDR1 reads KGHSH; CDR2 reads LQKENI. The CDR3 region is CASSSPTSDSSGTQYF. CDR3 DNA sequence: TGTGCCAGCTCATCCCCTACATCAGACAGTTCGGGGACCCAGTACTTC.

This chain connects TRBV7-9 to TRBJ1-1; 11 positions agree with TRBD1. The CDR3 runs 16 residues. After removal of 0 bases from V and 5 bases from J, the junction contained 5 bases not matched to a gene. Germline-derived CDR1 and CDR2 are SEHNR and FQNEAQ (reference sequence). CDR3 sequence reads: CASSLARDRGLTEAFF. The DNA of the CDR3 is TGTGCCAGCAGCTTAGCCAGGGACAGGGGGTTGACTGAAGCTTTCTTT.

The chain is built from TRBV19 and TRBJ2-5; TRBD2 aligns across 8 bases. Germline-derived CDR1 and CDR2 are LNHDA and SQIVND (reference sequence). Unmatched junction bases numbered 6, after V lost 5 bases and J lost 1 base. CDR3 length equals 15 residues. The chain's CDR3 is CASSVLAAFQETQYF. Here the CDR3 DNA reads TGTGCCAGTAGTGTACTAGCGGCGTTCCAAGAGACCCAGTACTTC. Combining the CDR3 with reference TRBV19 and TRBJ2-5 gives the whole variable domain DGGITQSPKYLFRKEGQNVTLSCEQNLNHDAMYWYRQDPGQGLRLIYYSQIVNDFQKGDIAEGYSVSREKKESFPLTVTSAQKNPTAFYLCASSVLAAFQETQYFGPGTRLLVL.

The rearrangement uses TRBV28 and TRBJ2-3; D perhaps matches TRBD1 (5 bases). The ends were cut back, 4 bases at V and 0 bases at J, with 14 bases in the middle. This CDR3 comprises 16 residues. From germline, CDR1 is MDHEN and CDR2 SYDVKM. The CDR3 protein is CASSSQGLFSTDTQYF. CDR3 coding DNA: TGTGCCAGCAGTTCCCAGGGTTTATTCAGCACAGATACGCAGTATTTT.

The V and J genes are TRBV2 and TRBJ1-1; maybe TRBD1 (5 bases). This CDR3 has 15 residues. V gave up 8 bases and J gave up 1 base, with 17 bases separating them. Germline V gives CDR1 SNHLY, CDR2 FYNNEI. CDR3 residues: CASLSGGAKNTEAFF. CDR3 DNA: TGTGCCAGCTTATCGGGCGGGGCGAAGAACACTGAAGCTTTCTTT.

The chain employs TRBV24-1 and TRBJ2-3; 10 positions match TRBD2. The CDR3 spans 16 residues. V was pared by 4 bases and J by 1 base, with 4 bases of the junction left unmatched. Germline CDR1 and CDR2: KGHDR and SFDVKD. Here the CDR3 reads CATSDPGTSGTDTQYF. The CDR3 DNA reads TGTGCCACCAGTGACCCCGGGACTAGCGGCACAGATACGCAGTATTTT.

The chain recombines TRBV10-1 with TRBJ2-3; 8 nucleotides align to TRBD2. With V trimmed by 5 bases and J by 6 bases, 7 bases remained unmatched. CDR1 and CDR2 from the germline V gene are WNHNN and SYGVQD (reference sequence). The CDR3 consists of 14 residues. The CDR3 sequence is CASSRAGAGDTQYF. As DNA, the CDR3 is TGCGCCAGCAGTAGAGCGGGAGCGGGCGATACGCAGTATTTT.

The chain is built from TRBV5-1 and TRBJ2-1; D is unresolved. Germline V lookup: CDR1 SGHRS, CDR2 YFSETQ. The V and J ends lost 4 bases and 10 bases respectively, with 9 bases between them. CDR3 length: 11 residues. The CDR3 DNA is TGCGCCAGCAGCAAAGAGTGGGAGCAGTTCTTC. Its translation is CASSKEWEQFF.

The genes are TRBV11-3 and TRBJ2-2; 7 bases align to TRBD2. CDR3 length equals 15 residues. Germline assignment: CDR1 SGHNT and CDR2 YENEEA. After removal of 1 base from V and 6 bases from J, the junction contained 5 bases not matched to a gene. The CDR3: CASSLGGSHSGELFF. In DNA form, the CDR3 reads TGTGCCAGCAGCTTAGGCGGGAGCCACTCCGGGGAGCTGTTTTTT.

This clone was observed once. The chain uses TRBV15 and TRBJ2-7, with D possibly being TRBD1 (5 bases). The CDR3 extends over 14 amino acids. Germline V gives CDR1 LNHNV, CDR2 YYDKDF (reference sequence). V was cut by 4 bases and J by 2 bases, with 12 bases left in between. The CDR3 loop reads CATSTQGAAYEQYF. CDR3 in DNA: TGTGCCACCAGCACTCAAGGGGCGGCCTACGAGCAGTACTTC.